These 25 T cell receptor beta chains were sequenced from one sample in a study of cytomegalovirus exposure and HLA in healthy donors. Primers included in the PCR were 60 Vbeta and 13 Jbeta primers. The assay was immunoSEQ multiplex PCR, and TCRdb's table has in-frame clones only and misses some. The repertoire holds some 190,000 clones, 82% seen once, with about 1.5% in the top ten. The specimen was PBMCs. The receptors were sampled from a man aged 40-50 years in good health and CMV-seronegative.

The V and J genes are TRBV6-1 and TRBJ2-5; D gene ambiguous. This CDR3 spans 13 amino acids. V was cut by 4 bases and J by 2 bases, with 8 bases left in between. CDR1 and CDR2 from the germline V gene are MNHNS and SASEGT. CDR3 loop: CASSGQKQETQYF. As DNA, the CDR3 is TGTGCCAGCAGTGGCCAGAAACAAGAGACCCAGTACTTC.

The genes are TRBV4-1 and TRBJ2-7, with D perhaps TRBD1 (5 bases). Per the germline V gene, CDR1 is MGHRA and CDR2 is YSYEKL. The CDR3 consists of 14 residues. The V end was cut by 0 bases, the J end by 1 base, with 7 bases between. In nucleotides, the CDR3 is TGCGCCAGCAGCCAAGACCCAGGGTCCTACGAGCAGTACTTC. The encoded protein is CASSQDPGSYEQYF.

DNA of the CDR3: TGTGCCAGCGCAGACAGGTACCATGAGCAGTTCTTC. It specifies CASADRYHEQFF. The chain carries TRBV27 and TRBJ2-1; the D gene is possibly TRBD1 (6 bases). CDR1 is MNHEY and CDR2 is SMNVEV in the germline V gene (reference sequence). Trimming left V 8 bases short and J 8 bases short, with 13 bases between. This CDR3 contains 12 residues.

V and J are TRBV19 and TRBJ2-1, with TRBD2 matching over 8 bases. Germline lookup yields CDR1 LNHDA and CDR2 SQIVND (reference sequence). The CDR3 length is 15 residues. Losses at the gene ends were 3 bases for V and 3 bases for J; bases not matched to a gene: 4. The CDR3 loop reads CASSILAGNYNEQFF. In DNA, the CDR3 is TGTGCCAGTAGTATTTTAGCGGGAAACTACAATGAGCAGTTCTTC.

The chain links TRBV18 to TRBJ2-5; 8 nucleotides agree with TRBD2. Judging by the DNA end, TRBJ2-7 fits better; the J call may be wrong. This CDR3 contains 14 residues. Per germline, CDR1 KGHSH and CDR2 LQKENI. The CDR3 DNA reads TGTGCCAGCTCACCATTGAGCCGGGGGGGCGAGCAGTACTTC. This sequence encodes CASSPLSRGGEQYF.

This sequence joins TRBV5-4 and TRBJ2-2; D is unclear. V lost 6 bases and J lost 6, with 9 bases in between. Germline CDR1 SGHNT, CDR2 YYREEE (reference sequence). The CDR3 extends over 12 amino acids. This chain's CDR3 is CASISGAGELFF. In DNA, the CDR3 is TGTGCCAGCATCTCGGGTGCCGGGGAGCTGTTTTTT.

The rearrangement joins TRBV7-9 to TRBJ2-7; D is ambiguous. Trimming shortened V by 5 bases and J by 3 bases, and 5 bases separated the two germline ends. This CDR3 is built from 11 residues. Per the germline V gene, CDR1 is SEHNR and CDR2 is FQNEAQ (reference sequence). The CDR3 DNA reads TGTGCCAGCAGCCTCCGCTACGAGCAGTACTTC. The encoded protein is CASSLRYEQYF.

The chain carries TRBV25-1 and TRBJ1-2, with a weak D call TRBD1 (6 bases). Germline CDR1 reads MGHDK; CDR2 reads SYGVNS. Trimming took off 3 bases at V and 8 bases at J, with 16 bases between the two ends. The CDR3 runs to 14 residues. CDR3 residues: CASSEGQGLGGYTF. In nucleotides, the CDR3 is TGTGCCAGCAGTGAGGGCCAGGGGTTGGGCGGCTACACCTTC.

The CDR3 coding sequence is TGTGCCAGCAGCTTAGCAGGGACAGGGAACGGCTACACCTTC. Translation gives CASSLAGTGNGYTF. The V gene is TRBV7-8, the J gene TRBJ1-2; TRBD1 matches 9 bases. The ends lost 0 bases at V and 8 bases at J; junction bases unmatched: 4. This CDR3 region has 14 residues. Germline loops: CDR1 SGHVS, CDR2 FQNEAQ.

To note about this clone: Other DNA sequences within the sample encode an identical CDR3. V usage is TRBV5-1 and J usage is TRBJ2-1; possibly TRBD1 for D (5 bases). The V end lost 0 bases, the J end lost 2 bases, and 9 bases lay between the germline ends. The CDR3 is made up of 15 amino acids. Germline-derived CDR1 and CDR2 are SGHRS and YFSETQ. CDR3 region: CASSLVGETYNEQFF. The CDR3, as DNA: TGCGCCAGCAGCTTGGTAGGGGAAACCTACAATGAGCAGTTCTTC.

The CDR3 nucleotides are TGTGCCAGTAGTGGAGGCCTGGGCAATCAGCCCCAGCATTTT. The encoded protein is CASSGGLGNQPQHF. The chain combines TRBV19 with TRBJ1-5; D gene ambiguous. Between the trimmed V and J ends, which lost 5 bases and 2 bases, there was a span of 10 bases. The CDR3 has 14 amino acids. CDR1 and CDR2 (germline): LNHDA, SQIVND (reference sequence).

This clone appeared a single time. The J gene is TRBJ2-2, the V gene TRBV21-1; the table calls TRBD1, which could not be checked here. TRBV21-1 constitutes a pseudogene. The CDR3 spans 15 residues. CDR3 residues: CASVRQGVGTGELFF. The CDR3 nucleotides are TGTGCCAGCGTAAGACAGGGGGTCGGTACCGGGGAGCTGTTTTTT.

The chain has TRBV27 and TRBJ2-7; TRBD1 might be the D (7 bases). The length of the CDR3 is 13 residues. Trimming stripped 8 bases from V and 3 bases from J, with 14 bases between. Germline CDR1 reads MNHEY; CDR2 reads SMNVEV (reference sequence). This CDR3 reads CASSVQGGYEQYF. In DNA, the CDR3 is TGTGCCAGCTCTGTTCAGGGGGGCTACGAGCAGTACTTC.

This clone has a handful of counts. The chain combines TRBV18 with TRBJ2-3; tentative D call: TRBD1 (6 bases). Germline CDR1 is KGHSH and CDR2 is LQKENI. The CDR3 length is 14 residues. Trimming shortened V by 1 base and J by 1 base, and 6 bases separated the two germline ends. CDR3 DNA sequence: TGTGCCAGCTCACCACAGGGGGGCACAGATACGCAGTATTTT. This codes for CASSPQGGTDTQYF.

This clone was found once. The V and J genes are TRBV4-3 and TRBJ2-1; D is unclear. The CDR3 is made up of 15 amino acids. Per germline, CDR1 LGHNA and CDR2 YSLEER. Trimming took 1 base from V and 4 from J, leaving 11 bases between them. The CDR3 here is CASSQGVAVYNEQFF. CDR3 coding DNA: TGCGCCAGCAGCCAAGGGGTGGCGGTATACAATGAGCAGTTCTTC.

The CDR3 DNA sequence: TGCGCCAGCAGCCTCGGACTAGCGGGAGATCCCAGTGGCGAGCAGTACTTC. Encoded protein: CASSLGLAGDPSGEQYF. The gene calls are TRBV4-3 and TRBJ2-7; 13 bases map to TRBD2. Germline loops: CDR1 LGHNA, CDR2 YSLEER. CDR3 size: 17 residues. V dropped 4 bases and J dropped 6; count of bases not matched to a gene: 12.

The rearrangement links TRBV18 to TRBJ2-7; D possibly corresponds to TRBD1 (6 bases). V lost 5 bases and J 6 bases, leaving 11 bases between the germline ends. The germline CDR1 and CDR2 sequences are KGHSH and LQKENI. The CDR3 loop spans 12 amino acids. In DNA form, the CDR3 reads TGTGCCAGCTCATCCAGGGGAAGCGAGCAGTACTTC. As protein: CASSSRGSEQYF.

This clone was observed a single time. The J gene is TRBJ2-7, the V gene TRBV4-2; D is possibly TRBD2 (10 bases). The CDR3 spans 18 residues. Germline CDR1 reads LGHNA; CDR2 reads YNFKEQ. Trimming stripped 6 bases from V and 4 bases from J, with 28 bases between. DNA of the CDR3: TGTGCCAGCAGACCGGGACAGGGATTAGCGGGAGGACCATACGAGCAGTACTTC. Translating gives CASRPGQGLAGGPYEQYF.

This rearrangement joins TRBV5-1 to TRBJ2-6, with TRBD1 matching over 12 bases. The ends lost 4 bases at V and 1 base at J; junction bases unmatched: 9. The CDR3 has 19 amino acids. Germline assignment: CDR1 SGHRS and CDR2 YFSETQ. CDR3 nucleotides: TGCGCCAGCAGCCAACTTCCGGGACAGGGGGCTTCTGGGGCCAACGTCCTGACTTTC. This gives the protein CASSQLPGQGASGANVLTF.

This clone has just a few counts. The J gene is TRBJ1-5, the V gene TRBV27, with 9 bases identical to TRBD1. V was clipped by 5 bases and J by 4 bases; unmatched bases: 9. Germline V gene data show CDR1 as MNHEY and CDR2 as SMNVEV (reference sequence). This CDR3 contains 16 residues. CDR3 in DNA: TGTGCCAGCAGTAAGAAGGGACAGGGCTGGAATCAGCCCCAGCATTTT. This sequence encodes CASSKKGQGWNQPQHF.

The chain couples TRBV2 to TRBJ2-5; 7 bases are a match to TRBD2. The CDR3 extends over 16 amino acids. V lost 1 base and J lost 1; bases outside the gene matches: 6. Germline V lookup: CDR1 SNHLY, CDR2 FYNNEI. This chain's CDR3 is CASSEVSGTTQETQYF. The CDR3 DNA sequence: TGTGCCAGCAGTGAAGTGAGCGGGACGACCCAAGAGACCCAGTACTTC.

J is TRBJ1-1 and V is TRBV28; the D is unclear. Trimming removed 5 bases from V and 2 bases from J, with 15 bases in between. The CDR3 runs to 15 residues. Germline V lookup: CDR1 MDHEN, CDR2 SYDVKM. Here the CDR3 DNA reads TGTGCCAGCAGTCTCAGGTTAACCGCAAACACTGAAGCTTTCTTT. It translates to CASSLRLTANTEAFF.

As DNA, the CDR3 is TGCGCCAGCAGCTTGGGGGCAAATTCACCCCTCCACTTT. Amino acid sequence: CASSLGANSPLHF. This rearrangement joins TRBV4-3 to TRBJ1-6; possibly TRBD1 for D (6 bases). The CDR3 totals 13 residues. Trimming left V 5 bases short and J 7 bases short, with 9 bases between. Germline loops: CDR1 LGHNA, CDR2 YSLEER.

This CDR3 reads CASSLTTSRANEQFF. The CDR3 DNA reads as TGTGCCAGCAGTTTAACGACTAGCAGGGCGAATGAGCAGTTCTTC. The V call is TRBV27, the J call TRBJ2-1; 7 nucleotides align to TRBD2. With 2 bases clipped from V and 7 bases from J, the junction kept 8 bases outside the gene matches. CDR1 and CDR2 from the germline V gene are MNHEY and SMNVEV (reference sequence). The CDR3 totals 15 residues.

The chain uses TRBV20-1 and TRBJ2-5; D call uncertain. The V gene lost 7 bases and the J gene lost 2 bases, with 8 bases spanning the gap. The germline gives CDR1 DFQATT, CDR2 SNEGSKA (reference sequence). This CDR3 has 11 residues. The CDR3 DNA is TGCAGTGGGAACTATCAAGAGACCCAGTACTTC. Translated, it gives CSGNYQETQYF.